The source of this TCR beta chain is a study of T cell responses to AZD1222 COVID-19 vaccine. This clone was seen once. The target antigen is unknown. This CDR3 has 13 residues. From germline, CDR1 is SGHDT and CDR2 YYEEEE. The V end was cut by 3 bases, the J end by 7 bases, with 12 bases between. Findings and caveats of the study: Clonal diversity may have been underestimated, and the donors were mostly white British, with more females than males. Targeting of unmutated variant regions was reportedly seen in nearly half of spike-specific TCRs. At baseline, seropositivity was found in only a handful of AZD1222 recipients.

Method: immunoSEQ multiplex PCR; TCRdb's copy keeps in-frame clones and lacks some. This table has around 150,000 clones, less than 95% appearing once. J is TRBJ2-3 and V is TRBV5-6; D possibly matches TRBD1 or TRBD2 (5 bases each). The source was peripheral blood, collected 28 days after the second AZD1222 dose. This clonotype originated in an adult who received the AZD1222 COVID-19 vaccine. Written as DNA, the CDR3 is TGTGCCAGCAGCTGGGGGTCGGAATATACGCAGTATTTT. Protein product: CASSWGSEYTQYF. Full variable domain (rest looked up from reference TRBV5-6 and TRBJ2-3): DAGVTQSPTHLIKTRGQQVTLRCSPKSGHDTVSWYQQALGQGPQFIFQYYEEEERQRGNFPDRFSGHQFPNYSSELNVNALLLGDSALYLCASSWGSEYTQYFGPGTRLTVL.